These T cell receptor beta chains were read from a single sample in a study of cytomegalovirus exposure and HLA in healthy donors. Repertoires were generated with immunoSEQ multiplex PCR, while TCRdb's copy carries only in-frame clones and drops some. The data hold about 120,000 clones, with around 77% observed a single time. The sample taken for sequencing was PBMCs. These receptors were obtained from a human donor in good health. Each CDR3 is given without its conserved first and last residue. Size tells how often a clone was seen (once, few, many) or the class of an expanded clone, and some rows leave it out.

v_call: TRBV6-5; clone_size: -; cdr3_aa: ASTRGEGYGYT
v_call: TRBV9; clone_size: -; cdr3_aa: ASSVGLYVNTEAF
v_call: TRBV28; clone_size: -; cdr3_aa: ASSGGQGASKLF
v_call: TRBV5-4; clone_size: -; cdr3_aa: ASSQGGVNGQF
v_call: TRBV9; clone_size: -; cdr3_aa: ASSAPKRGQGAYNEQF
v_call: TRBV10-3; clone_size: -; cdr3_aa: AISESQSNGYQEAQY
v_call: TRBV7-9; clone_size: -; cdr3_aa: ASSSHRQGGGDEQF
v_call: TRBV10-3; clone_size: -; cdr3_aa: AISRTGEGEKLF
v_call: TRBV4-1; clone_size: -; cdr3_aa: ASSQAGLSVDTQY
v_call: TRBV5-6; clone_size: -; cdr3_aa: ASSLGRGNQPQH
v_call: TRBV5-1; clone_size: -; cdr3_aa: ASSLTGGQNIQY
v_call: TRBV2; clone_size: -; cdr3_aa: ASRLYGEGYT
v_call: TRBV5-4; clone_size: -; cdr3_aa: ASSLPGTSHRDEQF
v_call: TRBV9; clone_size: -; cdr3_aa: ASSVDRGAYNEQF
v_call: TRBV5-5; clone_size: -; cdr3_aa: ASSLAGYGNQPQH
v_call: TRBV4-1; clone_size: -; cdr3_aa: ASSQPPRGLSASGNTIY
v_call: TRBV10-1; clone_size: -; cdr3_aa: ASSDPGQGFEQY
v_call: TRBV18; clone_size: -; cdr3_aa: ASSPVFGEKLF
v_call: TRBV28; clone_size: -; cdr3_aa: ASRPSRDIYEQY
v_call: TRBV11-3; clone_size: -; cdr3_aa: ASSLVVSSYNEQF
v_call: TRBV6-5; clone_size: -; cdr3_aa: ASSYEAGVF
v_call: TRBV5-1; clone_size: -; cdr3_aa: ASSSPGTGNTEAF
v_call: TRBV28; clone_size: -; cdr3_aa: ASSTRLAEPPGGAYEQY
v_call: TRBV7-9; clone_size: -; cdr3_aa: ASSTGDRRGGETQY
v_call: TRBV7-8; clone_size: -; cdr3_aa: ASSLGRDREFYEQY
v_call: TRBV7-8; clone_size: -; cdr3_aa: ASSLRLSSGLNTEAF
v_call: TRBV15; clone_size: few; cdr3_aa: ATSNMDRDRTYEQY
v_call: TRBV7-9; clone_size: -; cdr3_aa: ASSFGKAEHYGYT
v_call: TRBV29-1; clone_size: -; cdr3_aa: SSAGGEAANAEAF
v_call: TRBV15; clone_size: -; cdr3_aa: ATSRGRDMNYGYT
v_call: TRBV10-1; clone_size: -; cdr3_aa: ASSEGSLVTDTQY
v_call: TRBV5-8; clone_size: -; cdr3_aa: ASSLGQGYIQY
v_call: TRBV6-5; clone_size: few; cdr3_aa: ASSYSTSGRNEQF
v_call: TRBV6-6; clone_size: once; cdr3_aa: ASSYSRYTEAF
v_call: TRBV4-2; clone_size: few; cdr3_aa: ASNSGQGGHEKLF
v_call: TRBV28; clone_size: -; cdr3_aa: ASISGGNNEQF
v_call: TRBV7-7; clone_size: -; cdr3_aa: ASSRTSVPGELF
v_call: TRBV5-6; clone_size: -; cdr3_aa: ASSSGQHYGYT
v_call: TRBV30; clone_size: -; cdr3_aa: AWSEDRGLSPLH
v_call: TRBV5-1; clone_size: -; cdr3_aa: ASSSGTDRTDTQY
v_call: TRBV27; clone_size: -; cdr3_aa: ASSFGPDRTYGYT
v_call: TRBV6-1; clone_size: -; cdr3_aa: ASSGRSGQGKTQY
v_call: TRBV4-2; clone_size: once; cdr3_aa: ASSQARQGAEQY
v_call: TRBV19; clone_size: -; cdr3_aa: ASHSGTHYGYT
v_call: TRBV29-1; clone_size: -; cdr3_aa: SVPLLADYNEQF
v_call: TRBV5-8; clone_size: -; cdr3_aa: ASRRQGVFDNGYT